These T cell receptor beta chains were read from a single sample in a study of CD8 T cells in Susac syndrome. TCRdb reprocessed the immunoSEQ multiplex PCR reads with MiXCR, giving one entry per CDR3 protein. The sample records under 200,000 distinct CDR3 sequences, around 95% being singletons. Sequencing was performed on CD4+ T cells from PBMCs. These receptors all come from a human donor with Susac syndrome. The CDR3 runs from the conserved cysteine through the conserved F or W. The D gene is left open where the match is weak. Expanded clones are given a class, and other clones once, few, many or no size at all.

v_call	d_call	clone_size	j_call	cdr3_nt	cdr3_aa
TRBV25-1	NA	NA	TRBJ1-2	TGTGCCAGCAGTGCCGGGTCTACAGCTAACTATGGCTACACCTTC	CASSAGSTANYGYTF
TRBV24-1	NA	NA	TRBJ2-1	TGTGCCACCAGTCTGAATCCGAATGAGCAGTTCTTC	CATSLNPNEQFF
TRBV24-1	NA	NA	TRBJ1-5	TGTGCCACCGGTCCCGATGGGAATCAGCCCCAGCATTTT	CATGPDGNQPQHF
TRBV18	NA	NA	TRBJ2-5	TGTGCCAGCTCACCAGGTTTCGAAGAGACCCAGTACTTC	CASSPGFEETQYF
TRBV5-4	NA	NA	TRBJ2-3	TGTGCCAGCAGCTTATATGACGGCACAGATACGCAGTATTTT	CASSLYDGTDTQYF
TRBV18	TRBD2	NA	TRBJ2-2	TGTGCCAGCTCAGTAGCGGGAGAATGGACCGGGGAGCTGTTTTTT	CASSVAGEWTGELFF
TRBV29-1	TRBD2	once	TRBJ2-1	TGCAGCGAGTTAGCGGGAGGGCCATTCAATGAGCAGTTCTTC	CSELAGGPFNEQFF
TRBV21-1	NA	NA	TRBJ2-1	TGTGCCAGCAGCATCGGGGGAAATGAGCAGTTCTTC	CASSIGGNEQFF
TRBV28	TRBD1	NA	TRBJ2-7	TGTGCCAGCAGACCAAACCGGGACAGGGTCTACGAGCAGTACTTC	CASRPNRDRVYEQYF
TRBV5-1	NA	NA	TRBJ2-3	TGCGCCAGCAGCCCCCCGGGACCCCAGGTCACAGATACGCAGTATTTT	CASSPPGPQVTDTQYF
TRBV5-6	NA	NA	TRBJ1-1	TGTGCCAGCAGCTCCCGGGGGGGAGCTTTCTTT	CASSSRGGAFF
TRBV29-1	TRBD1	NA	TRBJ2-7	TGCAGCGTTGAAGCAGGGGGAACCTACGAGCAGTACTTC	CSVEAGGTYEQYF
TRBV28	NA	NA	TRBJ2-7	TGTGCCAGCAGTCCCTACGGATCCTACGAGCAGTACTTC	CASSPYGSYEQYF
TRBV19	TRBD2	NA	TRBJ2-5	TGTGCCAGTCGGCAAGCGGGGGAGACCCAGTACTTC	CASRQAGETQYF
TRBV2	NA	NA	TRBJ2-5	TGTGCCAGCAGGCCCGGACAACCCTCACAAGAGACCCAGTACTTC	CASRPGQPSQETQYF
TRBV12-3/TRBV12-4	TRBD1	NA	TRBJ1-3	TGTGCCAGCAGGCGACAGGGGTCCTCTGGAAACACCATATATTTT	CASRRQGSSGNTIYF
TRBV30	NA	NA	TRBJ1-2	TGTGCCTGGAGTGTATCCGGGGGTCGCGGCTACACCTTC	CAWSVSGGRGYTF
TRBV5-1	TRBD2	NA	TRBJ2-5	TGCGCCAGCAGCTTGGCCGCTAGCGGGGGACAAGAGACCCAGTACTTC	CASSLAASGGQETQYF
TRBV9	NA	NA	TRBJ2-1	TGTGCCAGCAGCGTAGGACACTCGTTTGAGCAGTTCTTC	CASSVGHSFEQFF
TRBV28	TRBD2	NA	TRBJ2-5	TGTGCCAGCAAGCTTCGACTAGCGGGGGGAGCGGGGACCCAGTACTTC	CASKLRLAGGAGTQYF
TRBV20-1	NA	NA	TRBJ2-5	TGCAGTGTTCAGGGGATTAGGGAGACCCAGTACTTC	CSVQGIRETQYF
TRBV28	NA	NA	TRBJ2-1	TGTGCCAGCAGTTTAGGGGCCGCTTTTTTGGAGCAGTTCTTC	CASSLGAAFLEQFF
TRBV29-1	NA	NA	TRBJ1-2	TGCAGCGTTGGGGATAACTATGGCTACACCTTC	CSVGDNYGYTF
TRBV24-1	TRBD2	NA	TRBJ2-3	TGTGCCACCAGTGATTTGGGCGGACTAGCGGGGGGCACAGATACGCAGTATTTT	CATSDLGGLAGGTDTQYF
TRBV27	NA	NA	TRBJ1-6	TGTGCCAGCAGGGACCCTAATTCACCCCTCCACTTT	CASRDPNSPLHF